This TCR beta chain was sequenced in a study of Graves' ophthalmopathy and Graves' hyperthyroidism (dated by TCRdb to the late 2010s). Study-wide context: A patient counted as having stable hyperthyroidism if there was no progression to ophthalmopathy within 18 months of follow-up. The study used signatures of the TCR beta repertoire to tell Graves' ophthalmopathy apart from Graves' hyperthyroidism and to predict which patients would progress to ophthalmopathy. In total, approximately 130 blood samples were TCR-sequenced: approximately 40 ophthalmopathy, 75 hyperthyroidism and approximately 17 hyperthyroidism-to-ophthalmopathy patients. A discovery set of 100 patients (43 ophthalmopathy, about 58 stable hyperthyroidism) was enrolled to explore V-J signatures distinguishing ophthalmopathy from hyperthyroidism. The independent validation cohort included some 19 hyperthyroidism patients plus 17 patients who later progressed from hyperthyroidism to ophthalmopathy. In roughly 6 hyperthyroidism patients, the T-cell repertoire of thyroid tissue was compared with the T-cell repertoire of blood. Following sample collection, hyperthyroidism patients were given methimazole at a starting dose of 30 mg daily, and ophthalmopathy patients were given high-dose intravenous methylprednisolone. Broader findings and caveats from the paper: Among expanded thyroid clonotypes with frequency above 0.001, most also showed up in blood, which suggests that blood repertoires may reflect the thyroid immune response. No statistical method was used to set the sample size in advance, and the investigators knew which group each participant was assigned to. Ophthalmopathy was separated from stable hyperthyroidism by the 13-signature model with just under 90% sensitivity and just under 84% specificity in cross-validation and with 80%/75% in the test set. In validation, the model predicted ophthalmopathy progression with about 70% sensitivity and roughly 72% specificity; some 13 predicted patients were CT-confirmed with GO in a median of around 6.5 months.

The germline V gene yields WSHSY for CDR1 and SAAADI for CDR2. The CDR3 numbers 16 residues from cysteine through phenylalanine. Here the CDR3 DNA is all that survives: 48 bases in frame from base 1. Comment on this clonotype: Its antigen is not yet known. At one boundary the junction diverges from the germline segment, which might be a read error.

The hyperthyroidism patients were 18 to 65 years old and newly diagnosed, with a disease duration of less than 2 months. Anyone with other autoimmune diseases, uncontrolled infections, pregnancy or lactation was excluded from the study. Diagnosis relied on clinical symptoms, serum thyroxine, TRAb, thyroid ultrasound and orbital computed tomography. Trizol reagent was used to extract the total RNA, and its quality was then checked on an Agilent 2100 Bioanalyzer. For repertoire sequencing, the TCR beta CDR3 regions were amplified from RNA transcripts. HTBI primers and the Qiagen OneStep RT-PCR kit were used in a first-round RT-PCR, which was followed by a second-round multiplex PCR, size selection and purification. The libraries underwent paired-end sequencing with 100 bp reads on an Illumina HiSeq2000. In the source study's methods: SOAPnuke was used to process the reads, throwing out any read that had adapters, had uncalled bases, had a mean Phred below 15, or lacked an exact constant-primer or identifier match. High-quality paired reads were merged with COPE v1.2.5. Each unique nucleotide sequence was treated as a clonotype, and MiTCR v1.1 was used to align the clonotypes to the IMGT TRB V, D and J references. The analysis was limited to V-J combinations with a frequency above 0.0001, which together covered approximately 99% of repertoires. For each V-J combination, a TCR clonal expansion and chaos score was defined as the ratio of F50 clonal expansion to chaos observed in the TCRdist matrix. Features were reduced by Welch's t-statistics and random forest to over 10 V-J combinations, which fed a naive Bayes classifier. The Morisita-Horn index was used to measure how similar the thyroid and blood repertoires were. TCRdb trimmed public reads at Q25 via fastp, called clones via MiXCR and kept in-frame beta chains. Each entry merges the rows of one CDR3 protein and shows their most common DNA and genes. V and J calls and clone size were set by TCRdb, not the authors. This sample has more than 1,000,000 distinct CDR3 sequences in its table, and roughly 35% of those were observed once. Over 8.5% of the sample rests with the top ten.

The sequence is built from TRBV10-2 and TRBJ2-2, with a tentative D gene TRBD1 over 5 matching bases. The sequence derives from an adult man with Graves' hyperthyroidism. Sequenced material: peripheral blood or thyroid tissue (not recorded which). At the DNA level, the sequence is TGCGCCAGCAGTGATCCCCAGGGATCGAACACCAGGGAGCTGTTTTTT. Its protein product is CASSDPQGSNTRELFF.